The 8 T cell receptor beta chains in this list originate from one sample, sequenced in a study of blood T cells in healthy people across ages. A J-beta primer mix and a sample-barcoded 5' primer were used in a second PCR of roughly 7 to 12 cycles. From the 5' RACE reads, TCRdb called clonotypes with MiXCR, one entry per CDR3 protein. The sample records roughly 730,000 distinct CDR3 sequences, just over 55% being singletons. The material sequenced was blood. These receptors all come from a man aged 35 to 55 in good health.

This clonotype is a singleton in its sample. The chain is built from TRBV5-4 and TRBJ2-5; D gene ambiguous. Trimming stripped 9 bases from V and 5 bases from J, with 14 bases between. From germline, CDR1 is SGHNT and CDR2 YYREEE (reference sequence). This CDR3 is 12 amino acids long. The CDR3 sequence: CATSDHRETQYF. CDR3 sequence (DNA): TGTGCCACCTCGGACCACCGGGAGACCCAGTACTTC.

The chain has TRBV12-3 or TRBV12-4 and TRBJ2-3, with TRBD1 matching over 8 bases. There are 15 residues in the CDR3. After removal of 8 bases from V and 4 bases from J, the junction contained 11 bases not matched to a gene. The CDR3 bases are TGTGCCAGCGCAGGGGGCCTTCTTTTGTCAGATACGCAGTATTTT. Amino acid sequence: CASAGGLLLSDTQYF.

The J gene is TRBJ2-1, the V gene TRBV4-3; possible D gene TRBD2, 7 bases. Trimming pared 0 bases from V and 9 bases from J, leaving 18 bases between. This CDR3 comprises 16 residues. CDR1 LGHNA and CDR2 YSLEER come from the germline V gene. For the CDR3, the DNA is TGCGCCAGCAGCCAAGATCCCTCGAGCGCGGGGGCTGAGCAGTTCTTC. It is translated as CASSQDPSSAGAEQFF.

The chain uses TRBV20-1 and TRBJ2-7, with D perhaps being TRBD1 or TRBD2 (6 bases each). This CDR3 spans 15 amino acids. V lost 4 bases and J 3 bases, leaving 19 bases between the germline ends. Germline CDR1 is DFQATT and CDR2 is SNEGSKA (reference sequence). CDR3 sequence reads: CSAKGEAGRGYEQYF. The CDR3 bases are TGCAGTGCTAAGGGGGAGGCAGGCAGGGGCTACGAGCAGTACTTC.

The chain has TRBV5-1 and TRBJ2-5, with 8 bases lining up with TRBD2. The CDR3 length is 15 residues. Unmatched junction bases numbered 3, after V lost 0 bases and J lost 2 bases. Germline lookup yields CDR1 SGHRS and CDR2 YFSETQ. The CDR3 DNA sequence: TGCGCCAGCAGCTTGGGACTAGCGCAGCAAGAGACCCAGTACTTC. Residues: CASSLGLAQQETQYF.

This clonotype was recorded a few times. The chain joins TRBV6-6 to TRBJ2-4; D is possibly TRBD1 (5 bases). The CDR3 contains 14 residues. CDR1 is MNHNY and CDR2 is SVGAGI in the germline V gene (reference sequence). V dropped 6 bases and J dropped 2 bases, with 11 bases sitting between them. The chain's CDR3 is CASSLTGSKNIQYF. The DNA of the CDR3 is TGTGCCAGCAGCTTAACAGGTTCCAAAAACATTCAGTACTTC.

The V and J genes are TRBV12-2 and TRBJ1-2. TRBV12-2 is an annotated pseudogene. This CDR3 contains 17 residues. The CDR3 sequence is CASRLLTYQYSGRGYTF. For the CDR3, the DNA is TGTGCAAGTCGCTTACTAACCTACCAGTACTCCGGGAGGGGCTACACCTTC.

In this sample, this clonotype turned up once. The chain employs TRBV24-1 and TRBJ2-7, with TRBD1 as a possible D gene (6 bases). Germline V gene sequence: CDR1 KGHDR, CDR2 SFDVKD. CDR3 size: 15 residues. The V end lost 7 bases, the J end lost 3 bases, and 18 bases lay between the germline ends. The CDR3 loop reads CATRGARLCCYEQYF. In DNA, the CDR3 is TGTGCCACCAGGGGGGCTCGGCTTTGTTGCTACGAGCAGTACTTC.